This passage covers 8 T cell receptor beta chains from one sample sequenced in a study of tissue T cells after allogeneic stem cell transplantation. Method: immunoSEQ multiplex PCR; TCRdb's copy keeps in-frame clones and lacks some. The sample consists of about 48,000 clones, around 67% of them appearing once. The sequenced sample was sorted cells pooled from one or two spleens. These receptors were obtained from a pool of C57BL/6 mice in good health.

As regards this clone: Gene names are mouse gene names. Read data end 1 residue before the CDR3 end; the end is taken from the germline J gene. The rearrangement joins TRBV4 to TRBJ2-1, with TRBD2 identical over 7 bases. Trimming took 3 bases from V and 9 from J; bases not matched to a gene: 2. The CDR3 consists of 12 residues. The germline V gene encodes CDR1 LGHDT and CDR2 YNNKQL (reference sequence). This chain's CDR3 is CASSYPGGEQFF. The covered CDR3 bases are TGTGCCAGCAGCTACCCTGGGGGTGAGCAGTTC.

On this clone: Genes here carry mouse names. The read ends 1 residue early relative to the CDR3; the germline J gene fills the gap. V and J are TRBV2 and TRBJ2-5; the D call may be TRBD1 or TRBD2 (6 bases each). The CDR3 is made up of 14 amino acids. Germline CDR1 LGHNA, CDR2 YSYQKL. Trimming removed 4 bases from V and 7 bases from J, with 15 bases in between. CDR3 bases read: TGTGCCAGCAGCCCAGACGGGGGCTTGAACACCCAGTAC. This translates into CASSPDGGLNTQY. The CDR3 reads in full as CASSPDGGLNTQYF.

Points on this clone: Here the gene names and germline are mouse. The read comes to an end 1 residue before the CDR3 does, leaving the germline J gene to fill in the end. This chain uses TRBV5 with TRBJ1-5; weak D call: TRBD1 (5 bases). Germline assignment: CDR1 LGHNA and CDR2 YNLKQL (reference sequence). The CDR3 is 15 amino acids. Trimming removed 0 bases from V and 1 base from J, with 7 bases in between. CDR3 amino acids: CASSQDPGNNQAPLF. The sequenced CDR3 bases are TGTGCCAGCAGCCAAGATCCAGGGAACAACCAGGCTCCGCTT.

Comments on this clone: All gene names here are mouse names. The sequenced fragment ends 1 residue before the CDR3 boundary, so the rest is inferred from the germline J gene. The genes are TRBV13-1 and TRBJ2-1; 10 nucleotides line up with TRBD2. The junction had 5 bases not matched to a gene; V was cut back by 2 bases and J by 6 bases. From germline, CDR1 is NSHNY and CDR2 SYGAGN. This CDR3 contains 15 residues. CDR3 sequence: CASSEKTGGFAEQFF. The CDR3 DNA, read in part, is TGTGCCAGCAGTGAGAAGACTGGGGGGTTTGCTGAGCAGTTC.

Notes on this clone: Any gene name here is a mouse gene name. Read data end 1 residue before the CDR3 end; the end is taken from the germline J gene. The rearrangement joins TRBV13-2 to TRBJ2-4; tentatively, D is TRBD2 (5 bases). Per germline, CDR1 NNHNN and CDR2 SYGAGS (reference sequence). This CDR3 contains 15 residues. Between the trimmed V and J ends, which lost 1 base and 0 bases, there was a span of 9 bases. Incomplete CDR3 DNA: TGTGCCAGCGGTGATTCTGGGAGTAGTCAAAACACCTTGTAC. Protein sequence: CASGDSGSSQNTLY. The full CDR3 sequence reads CASGDSGSSQNTLYF.

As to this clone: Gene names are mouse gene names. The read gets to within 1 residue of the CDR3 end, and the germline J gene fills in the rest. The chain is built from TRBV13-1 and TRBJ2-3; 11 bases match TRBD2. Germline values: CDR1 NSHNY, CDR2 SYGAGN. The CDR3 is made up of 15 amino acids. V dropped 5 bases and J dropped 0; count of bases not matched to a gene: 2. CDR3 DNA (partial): TGTGCCAGCAGAGGGACTGGGGGTAGTGCAGAAACGCTGTAT. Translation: CASRGTGGSAETLY. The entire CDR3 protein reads CASRGTGGSAETLYF.

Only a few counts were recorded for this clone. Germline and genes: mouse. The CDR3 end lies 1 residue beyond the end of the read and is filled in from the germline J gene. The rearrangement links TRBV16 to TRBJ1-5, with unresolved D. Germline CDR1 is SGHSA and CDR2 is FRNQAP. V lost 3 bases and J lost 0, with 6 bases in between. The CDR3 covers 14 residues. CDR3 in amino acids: CASSLSNNNQAPLF. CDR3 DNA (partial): TGTGCAAGCAGCTTGAGCAATAACAACCAGGCTCCGCTT.

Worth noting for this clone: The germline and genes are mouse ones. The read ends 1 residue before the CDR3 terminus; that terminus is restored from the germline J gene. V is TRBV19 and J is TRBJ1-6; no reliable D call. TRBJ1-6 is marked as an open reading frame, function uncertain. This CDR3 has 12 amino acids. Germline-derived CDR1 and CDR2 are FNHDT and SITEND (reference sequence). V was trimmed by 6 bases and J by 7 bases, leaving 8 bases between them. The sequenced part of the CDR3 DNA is TGTGCCAGCACCCACAGAAATTCGCCCCTCTAC. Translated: CASTHRNSPLY. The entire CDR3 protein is CASTHRNSPLYF.